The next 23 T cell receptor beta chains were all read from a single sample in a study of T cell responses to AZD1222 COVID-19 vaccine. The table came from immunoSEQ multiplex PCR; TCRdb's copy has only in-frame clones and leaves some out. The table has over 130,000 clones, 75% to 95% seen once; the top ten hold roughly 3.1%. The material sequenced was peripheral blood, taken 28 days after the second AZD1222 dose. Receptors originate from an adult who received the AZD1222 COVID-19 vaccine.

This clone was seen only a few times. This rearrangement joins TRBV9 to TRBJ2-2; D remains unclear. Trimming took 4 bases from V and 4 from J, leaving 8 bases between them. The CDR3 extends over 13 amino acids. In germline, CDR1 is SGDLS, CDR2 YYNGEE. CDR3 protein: CASSPVATGELFF. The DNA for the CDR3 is TGTGCCAGCAGCCCAGTTGCCACCGGGGAGCTGTTTTTT.

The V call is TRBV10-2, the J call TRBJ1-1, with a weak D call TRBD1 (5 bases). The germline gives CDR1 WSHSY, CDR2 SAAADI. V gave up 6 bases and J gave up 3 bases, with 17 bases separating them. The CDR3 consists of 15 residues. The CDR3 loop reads CASRERREGYTEAFF. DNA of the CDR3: TGCGCCAGCAGGGAGAGACGGGAGGGGTACACTGAAGCTTTCTTT.

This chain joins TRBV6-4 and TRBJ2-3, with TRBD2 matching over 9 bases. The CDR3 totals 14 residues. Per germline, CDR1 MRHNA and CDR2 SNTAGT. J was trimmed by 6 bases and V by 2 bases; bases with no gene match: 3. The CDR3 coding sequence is TGTGCCAGCAGTGACCTAGCGGGATCGGATACGCAGTATTTT. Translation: CASSDLAGSDTQYF.

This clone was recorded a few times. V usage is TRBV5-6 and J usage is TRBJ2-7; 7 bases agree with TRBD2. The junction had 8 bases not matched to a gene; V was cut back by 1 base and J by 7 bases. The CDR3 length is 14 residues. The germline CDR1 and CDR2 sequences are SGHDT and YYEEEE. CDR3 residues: CASSLSGTMGEQYF. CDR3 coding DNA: TGTGCCAGCAGCTTGTCCGGGACTATGGGAGAGCAGTACTTC.

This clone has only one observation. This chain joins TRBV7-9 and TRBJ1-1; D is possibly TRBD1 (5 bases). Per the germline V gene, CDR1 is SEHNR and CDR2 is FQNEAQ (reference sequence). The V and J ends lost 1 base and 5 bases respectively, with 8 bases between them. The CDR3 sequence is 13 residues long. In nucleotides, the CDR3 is TGTGCCAGCAGCTTAGGAGGGGAAACTGAAGCTTTCTTT. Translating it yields CASSLGGETEAFF.

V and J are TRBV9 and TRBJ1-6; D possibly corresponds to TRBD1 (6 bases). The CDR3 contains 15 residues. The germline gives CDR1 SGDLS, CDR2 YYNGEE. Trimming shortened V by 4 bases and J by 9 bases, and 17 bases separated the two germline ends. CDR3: CASSIRDQGGSPLHF. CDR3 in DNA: TGTGCCAGCAGCATCCGGGATCAAGGGGGTTCACCCCTCCACTTT.

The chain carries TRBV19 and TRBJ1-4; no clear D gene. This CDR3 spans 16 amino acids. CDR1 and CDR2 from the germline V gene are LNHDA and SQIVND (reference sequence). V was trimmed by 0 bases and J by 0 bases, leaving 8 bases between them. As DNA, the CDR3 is TGTGCCAGTAGTATAGATTTGGCTGCAACTAATGAAAAACTGTTTTTT. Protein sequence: CASSIDLAATNEKLFF. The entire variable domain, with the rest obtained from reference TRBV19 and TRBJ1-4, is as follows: DGGITQSPKYLFRKEGQNVTLSCEQNLNHDAMYWYRQDPGQGLRLIYYSQIVNDFQKGDIAEGYSVSREKKESFPLTVTSAQKNPTAFYLCASSIDLAATNEKLFFGSGTQLSVL.

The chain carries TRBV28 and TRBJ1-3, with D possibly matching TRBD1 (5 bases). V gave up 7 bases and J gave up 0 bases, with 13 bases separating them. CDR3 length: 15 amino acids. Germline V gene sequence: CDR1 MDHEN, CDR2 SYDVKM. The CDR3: CASTPGGSSGNTIYF. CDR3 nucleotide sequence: TGTGCCAGCACCCCTGGGGGTTCCTCTGGAAACACCATATATTTT.

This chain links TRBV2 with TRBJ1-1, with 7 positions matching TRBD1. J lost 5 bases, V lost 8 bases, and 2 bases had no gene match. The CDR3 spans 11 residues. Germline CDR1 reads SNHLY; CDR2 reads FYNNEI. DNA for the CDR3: TGTGCCAGCCCGGACAGGACTGAAGCTTTCTTT. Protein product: CASPDRTEAFF. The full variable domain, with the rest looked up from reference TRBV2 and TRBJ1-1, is EPEVTQTPSHQVTQMGQEVILRCVPISNHLYFYWYRQILGQKVEFLVSFYNNEISEKSEIFDDQFSVERPDGSNFTLKIRSTKLEDSAMYFCASPDRTEAFFGQGTRLTVV.

This chain's CDR3 is CASSPRQGANYEQYF. CDR3 DNA sequence: TGTGCCAGCTCACCGAGACAGGGAGCCAACTACGAGCAGTACTTC. This sequence joins TRBV18 and TRBJ2-7, with 7 bases fitting TRBD1. The germline CDR1 and CDR2 sequences are KGHSH and LQKENI. The CDR3 runs to 15 residues. Losses at the gene ends were 3 bases for V and 3 bases for J; bases not matched to a gene: 8. Using reference TRBV18 and TRBJ2-7 for the parts outside the CDR3, the full variable domain is NAGVMQNPRHLVRRRGQEARLRCSPMKGHSHVYWYRQLPEEGLKFMVYLQKENIIDESGMPKERFSAEFPKEGPSILRIQQVVRGDSAAYFCASSPRQGANYEQYFGPGTRLTVT.

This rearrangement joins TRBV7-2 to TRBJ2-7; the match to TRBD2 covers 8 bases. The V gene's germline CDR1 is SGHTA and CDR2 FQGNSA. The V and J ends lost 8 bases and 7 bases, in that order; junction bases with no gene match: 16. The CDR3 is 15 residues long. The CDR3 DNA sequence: TGTGCCAGCCAAAACCCGGGAGGGTCCGCGGGGGAGCAGTACTTC. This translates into CASQNPGGSAGEQYF.

The DNA for the CDR3 is TGTGCCAGCAGCCTTACCCGTTTTGCGGTAGAGACCCAGTACTTC. Its translation is CASSLTRFAVETQYF. V and J are TRBV6-5 and TRBJ2-5; D ambiguous. Germline values: CDR1 MNHEY, CDR2 SVGAGI. Trimming removed 6 bases from V and 4 bases from J, with 18 bases in between. The CDR3 runs to 15 residues.

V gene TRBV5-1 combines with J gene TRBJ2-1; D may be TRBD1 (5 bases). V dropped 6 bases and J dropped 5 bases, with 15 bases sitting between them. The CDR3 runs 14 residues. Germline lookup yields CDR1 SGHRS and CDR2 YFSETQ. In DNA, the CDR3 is TGCGCCAGCAACTTCCGATCGGACAACAATGAGCAGTTCTTC. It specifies CASNFRSDNNEQFF.

CDR3 protein: CASSIRTSPAGQYF. In DNA, the CDR3 is TGTGCCAGTAGTATAAGGACTTCTCCCGCGGGTCAGTACTTC. V usage is TRBV19 and J usage is TRBJ2-7; D perhaps matches TRBD2 (5 bases). The germline gives CDR1 LNHDA, CDR2 SQIVND (reference sequence). CDR3 size: 14 residues. With 2 bases removed from V and 10 bases from J, the gap between germline ends came to 18 bases. The entire variable domain, with the rest obtained from reference TRBV19 and TRBJ2-7, is as follows: DGGITQSPKYLFRKEGQNVTLSCEQNLNHDAMYWYRQDPGQGLRLIYYSQIVNDFQKGDIAEGYSVSREKKESFPLTVTSAQKNPTAFYLCASSIRTSPAGQYFGPGTRLTVT.

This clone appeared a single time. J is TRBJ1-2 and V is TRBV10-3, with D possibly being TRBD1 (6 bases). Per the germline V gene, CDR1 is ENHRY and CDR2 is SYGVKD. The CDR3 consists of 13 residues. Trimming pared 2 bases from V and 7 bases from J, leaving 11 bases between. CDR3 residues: CAISEGGVRGYTF. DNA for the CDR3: TGTGCCATCAGTGAGGGGGGCGTACGTGGCTACACCTTC.

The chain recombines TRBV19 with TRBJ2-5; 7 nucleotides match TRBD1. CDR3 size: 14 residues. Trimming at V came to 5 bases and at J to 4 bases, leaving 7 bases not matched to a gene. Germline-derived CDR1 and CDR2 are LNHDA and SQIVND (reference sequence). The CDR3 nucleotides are TGTGCCAGTAGTTACAGGGGATTAGGAGAGACCCAGTACTTC. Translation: CASSYRGLGETQYF.

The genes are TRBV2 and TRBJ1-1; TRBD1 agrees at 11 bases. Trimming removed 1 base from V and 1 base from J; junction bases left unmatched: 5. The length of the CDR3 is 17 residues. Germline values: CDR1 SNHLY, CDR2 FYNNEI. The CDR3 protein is CASSEGFGQGANTEAFF. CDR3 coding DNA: TGTGCCAGCAGTGAAGGCTTTGGACAGGGGGCGAACACTGAAGCTTTCTTT.

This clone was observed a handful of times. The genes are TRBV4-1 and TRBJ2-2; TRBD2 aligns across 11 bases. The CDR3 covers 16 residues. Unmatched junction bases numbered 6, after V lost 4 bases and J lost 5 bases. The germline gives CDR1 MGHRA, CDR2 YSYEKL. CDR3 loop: CASSLSTSGRTGELFF. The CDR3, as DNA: TGCGCCAGCAGCCTTTCCACTAGCGGGAGAACCGGGGAGCTGTTTTTT.

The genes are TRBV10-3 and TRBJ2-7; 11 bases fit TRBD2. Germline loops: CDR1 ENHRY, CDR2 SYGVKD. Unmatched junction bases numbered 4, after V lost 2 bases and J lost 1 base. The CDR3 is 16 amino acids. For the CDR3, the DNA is TGTGCCATCAGTGAGGCCGGGACTAGCGGATCCTACGAGCAGTACTTC. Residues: CAISEAGTSGSYEQYF.

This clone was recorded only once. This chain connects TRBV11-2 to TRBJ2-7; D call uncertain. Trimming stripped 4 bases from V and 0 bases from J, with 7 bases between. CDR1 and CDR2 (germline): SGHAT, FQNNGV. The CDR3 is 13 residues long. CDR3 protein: CASSSTVSYEQYF. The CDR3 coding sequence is TGTGCCAGCAGCTCTACAGTCTCCTACGAGCAGTACTTC.

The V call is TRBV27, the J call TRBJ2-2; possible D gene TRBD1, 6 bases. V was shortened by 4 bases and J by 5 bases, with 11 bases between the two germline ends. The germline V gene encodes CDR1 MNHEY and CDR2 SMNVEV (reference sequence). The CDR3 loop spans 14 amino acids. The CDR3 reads CASSSPGETGELFF. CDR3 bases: TGTGCCAGCAGTTCCCCAGGGGAAACCGGGGAGCTGTTTTTT.

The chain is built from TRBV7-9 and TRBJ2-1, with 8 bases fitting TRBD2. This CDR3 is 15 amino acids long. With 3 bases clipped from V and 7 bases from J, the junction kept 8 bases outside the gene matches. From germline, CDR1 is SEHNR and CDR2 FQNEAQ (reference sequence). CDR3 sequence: CASSLSGGGINEQFF. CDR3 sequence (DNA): TGTGCCAGCAGCTTGTCGGGAGGGGGGATAAATGAGCAGTTCTTC.

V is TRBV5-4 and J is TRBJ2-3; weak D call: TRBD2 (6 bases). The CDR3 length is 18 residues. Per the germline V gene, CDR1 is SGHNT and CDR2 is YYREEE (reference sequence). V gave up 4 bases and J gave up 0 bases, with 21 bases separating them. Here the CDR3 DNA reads TGTGCCAGCAGCGCGCCGGGGCGGGAAATACCTAGCACAGATACGCAGTATTTT. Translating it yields CASSAPGREIPSTDTQYF.